These 10 T cell receptor beta chains originate from one sample sequenced in a study of T cells after yellow fever vaccination. TCRdb itself ran the 5' RACE reads through MiXCR, one entry per CDR3 protein. The data contain about 210,000 distinct CDR3 sequences, more than 6.5% of them singletons. The sequencing used CD4+ T cells sorted from PBMCs, collected on the day of the yellow fever booster vaccination. Every receptor here comes from a man aged 25 to 45 who received the YFV17D yellow fever vaccine.

This clonotype was seen at least ten times. J is TRBJ2-7 and V is TRBV4-1; tentative D call: TRBD2 (5 bases). Germline V gives CDR1 MGHRA, CDR2 YSYEKL. The V and J ends lost 4 bases and 3 bases respectively, with 16 bases between them. The CDR3 runs to 15 residues. The CDR3 region is CASSPIRTGNYEQYF. The CDR3 DNA reads TGCGCCAGCAGCCCTATCAGGACGGGAAACTACGAGCAGTACTTC.

This clonotype has just a few counts. The J gene is TRBJ1-6, the V gene TRBV12-3 or TRBV12-4; TRBD1 matches 7 bases. With V trimmed by 4 bases and J by 9 bases, 3 bases remained unmatched. This CDR3 has 13 residues. CDR3 residues: CASSSRTGSPLHF. DNA of the CDR3: TGTGCCAGCAGTTCTCGGACAGGTTCACCCCTCCACTTT.

The chain has TRBV19 and TRBJ2-4; D ambiguous. Trimming pared 5 bases from V and 8 bases from J, leaving 19 bases between. Germline loops: CDR1 LNHDA, CDR2 SQIVND (reference sequence). This CDR3 comprises 15 residues. The CDR3 loop is CASSDASLLGYIQYF. CDR3 nucleotide sequence: TGTGCCAGTAGTGACGCTTCCCTATTAGGGTACATTCAGTACTTC.

This clonotype came up a few times. This rearrangement joins TRBV7-9 to TRBJ2-5; the D is unclear. The V and J ends lost 5 bases and 5 bases respectively, with 18 bases between them. The CDR3 contains 15 residues. From germline, CDR1 is SEHNR and CDR2 FQNEAQ (reference sequence). Here the CDR3 DNA reads TGTGCCAGCAGCCACTTAACCGGTCTGGGGGAGACCCAGTACTTC. It yields the protein CASSHLTGLGETQYF.

The chain couples TRBV10-3 to TRBJ2-5; the D gene could be TRBD1 or TRBD2 (5 bases each). Trimming removed 8 bases at V and 4 bases at J, with 14 bases between. Germline V CDR1 and CDR2: ENHRY, SYGVKD. This CDR3 spans 13 amino acids. CDR3 coding DNA: TGTGCCATCGGTGGGGGTGGGCGAGAGACCCAGTACTTC. Protein sequence: CAIGGGGRETQYF.

The table lists this clonotype with many counts. The CDR3 DNA is TGTGCCAGCAGCTCCCGGCCGGGTCTAGGGACCCAGTACTTC. Its protein product is CASSSRPGLGTQYF. The chain uses TRBV11-2 and TRBJ2-5; no clear D. The CDR3 runs to 14 residues. CDR1 is SGHAT and CDR2 is FQNNGV in the germline V gene. Trimming pared 4 bases from V and 7 bases from J, leaving 16 bases between.

The sample holds a few counts of this clonotype. V is TRBV20-1 and J is TRBJ2-7; 12 bases agree with TRBD2. Per germline, CDR1 DFQATT and CDR2 SNEGSKA (reference sequence). The CDR3 is 14 residues long. The V gene end was trimmed by 4 bases and the J gene end by 1 base; junction bases not matched to a gene: 2. CDR3 DNA sequence: TGCAGTGCTATACTAGCGGGAGGTTCCTACGAGCAGTACTTC. Its protein is CSAILAGGSYEQYF.

This clonotype was seen at least ten times. This chain uses TRBV6-2 or TRBV6-3 with TRBJ2-7, with D hard to call. The germline V and J ends were trimmed by 6 bases and 5 bases, with 8 bases remaining between them. Germline lookup yields CDR1 MNHEY and CDR2 SVGEGT. The CDR3 covers 11 residues. The CDR3 reads CASRLLNEQYF. Here the CDR3 DNA reads TGTGCCAGCAGACTCCTCAACGAGCAGTACTTC.

This clonotype was seen at least ten times. V and J are TRBV30 and TRBJ2-7; 8 bases are shared with TRBD2. The CDR3 length is 14 residues. V lost 5 bases and J lost 0; bases outside the gene matches: 6. Germline CDR1 and CDR2: GTSNPN and SVGIG (reference sequence). In DNA, the CDR3 is TGTGCCTGGCGGACTAGCTCTATCTCCTACGAGCAGTACTTC. This sequence encodes CAWRTSSISYEQYF.

This clonotype was seen a few times. The chain carries TRBV20-1 and TRBJ2-5; D is possibly TRBD1 (6 bases). Germline V gives CDR1 DFQATT, CDR2 SNEGSKA (reference sequence). This CDR3 comprises 14 residues. The ends were cut back, 0 bases at V and 7 bases at J, with 15 bases in the middle. DNA of the CDR3: TGCAGTGCTAGAGATAGGACAGCCCGGGGGACCCAGTACTTC. Translating it yields CSARDRTARGTQYF.